This TCR beta chain was found in a study of CD8+CD57+ T cells in acquired aplastic anemia. Study context: DNA per sorted CD4+ or CD8+ sample ranged 0.2 to 27.4 ug, averaging 3.2 ug.

Genomic DNA templated the TCR beta VDJ and CDR3 profiling. TCRdb itself ran the reads through MiXCR, one entry per CDR3 protein. The table records under 350,000 distinct CDR3 sequences, 45% to 65% of them present only once. About this clonotype: Its antigen is still unknown.

Whole-study results and caveats: The CD8+ Simpson's diversity of patients and controls was not significantly different.

Before being chosen for sequencing, patients had shown CD8+CD57+ cell expansion by flow cytometry. The study sampled blood from patients who had received no therapy. Deletions cut 0 bases from V and 5 bases from J, with 12 bases between. The CDR3 length is 15 residues. Germline V gives CDR1 SGHRS, CDR2 YFSETQ. Sequencing input: sorted CD4+, CD8+, or CD8+CD57+ T cells (not recorded which) from PBMCs. The TCR originated in a human donor with aplastic anemia. The rearrangement joins TRBV5-1 to TRBJ2-1; possibly TRBD2 for D (6 bases). The CDR3 bases are TGCGCCAGCAGCTTGGAATTCGGGGGAAACAATGAGCAGTTCTTC. Translation gives CASSLEFGGNNEQFF.